These 29 T cell receptor beta chains were sequenced from one sample in a study of blood T cells in healthy people across ages (dated by TCRdb to between 2015 and 2017). Library method: 5' RACE. Reads for this sample came from an Illumina HiSeq 2500. The second PCR ran for roughly 7 to 12 cycles and used a J-beta primer mix along with a sample-barcoded 5' primer. The public reads were reprocessed in TCRdb via fastp at Q25 and MiXCR, keeping in-frame beta chains. Rows matching on CDR3 protein sequence are summarized as one entry with the most common DNA and genes. The table for this sample lists roughly 1,100,000 distinct CDR3 sequences; about 23% of them were counted only once. The ten largest clones represent approximately 0.79% of the sample. This sample also appeared in a second study, on T cells of mothers and their children.

The source material was blood. Every receptor here comes from a girl aged 2 to 10 in good health.

The V call is TRBV7-2, the J call TRBJ2-7, with 7 bases matching TRBD2. CDR3 size: 14 residues. Germline V gives CDR1 SGHTA, CDR2 FQGNSA. Trimming at V came to 5 bases and at J to 6 bases, leaving 10 bases not matched to a gene. As DNA, the CDR3 is TGTGCCAGCAGCGCACAAAGCGGGGATCGCGAGCAGTACTTC. Protein: CASSAQSGDREQYF.

V is TRBV5-1 and J is TRBJ2-3; TRBD1 is a possible D gene (6 bases). The CDR3 has 20 amino acids. The germline V gene has CDR1 SGHRS and CDR2 YFSETQ. Between the trimmed V and J ends, which lost 2 bases and 2 bases, there was a span of 27 bases. The CDR3 here is CASSFVIHYRDTLFTDTQYF. Here the CDR3 DNA reads TGCGCCAGCAGCTTTGTCATTCATTATCGGGACACCCTTTTCACAGATACGCAGTATTTT.

The J gene is TRBJ2-3, the V gene TRBV29-1; a weak D match, TRBD1 (5 bases). Germline V gives CDR1 SQVTM, CDR2 ANQGSEA. V shed 7 bases and J shed 4 bases, with 18 bases lying between them. The CDR3 is 14 residues long. This CDR3 reads CSARRATAPDTQYF. As DNA, the CDR3 is TGCAGCGCCAGAAGGGCGACAGCCCCAGATACGCAGTATTTT.

The chain recombines TRBV6-6 with TRBJ2-5; the D is unclear. The CDR3 spans 11 residues. Trimming stripped 4 bases from V and 10 bases from J, with 10 bases between. CDR1 and CDR2 from the germline V gene are MNHNY and SVGAGI (reference sequence). The CDR3 reads CASSLGLSQYF. Here the CDR3 DNA reads TGTGCCAGCAGTTTGGGTCTAAGCCAGTACTTC.

The V and J genes are TRBV20-1 and TRBJ2-1; D is perhaps TRBD1 (6 bases). The J call is in doubt because the DNA end fits TRBJ2-5 better. In germline, CDR1 is DFQATT, CDR2 SNEGSKA (reference sequence). CDR3 length: 16 amino acids. CDR3 loop: CSARESARGRGKTQYF. As DNA, the CDR3 is TGCAGTGCTAGAGAGTCTGCGAGGGGCAGGGGAAAGACCCAGTACTTC.

Regarding this clonotype: One end of the junction is discordant with germline, which a read error may explain. V usage is TRBV28 and J usage is TRBJ2-7; D not resolved. The CDR3 covers 14 residues. Germline values: CDR1 MDHEN, CDR2 SYDVKM. The CDR3, as DNA: TGTGCCAGCAGCCTCGCCCCGGACCTGAATGAGCAGCACTTC. Its protein is CASSLAPDLNEQHF.

The V and J genes are TRBV7-3 and TRBJ2-7; D might be TRBD1 (5 bases). The length of the CDR3 is 13 residues. From germline, CDR1 is SGHTA and CDR2 FQGTGA. V was pared by 8 bases and J by 1 base, with 12 bases between. The CDR3 spells CASGRGTSYEQYF. The CDR3 DNA follows: TGTGCCAGCGGAAGGGGCACGTCCTACGAGCAGTACTTC.

This clonotype was seen more than once but under ten times. The junction shows a germline mismatch at one end, possibly a read error. J is TRBJ1-1 and V is TRBV7-3, with a possible D match to TRBD1 (6 bases). Germline CDR1 SGHTA, CDR2 FQGTGA. The CDR3 is made up of 13 amino acids. For the CDR3, the DNA is TGTGCCAGCAGCCCACAGGGAAACATTGAAGCTTTCTTT. Its protein product is CASSPQGNIEAFF.

This clonotype came up a few times. The gene calls are TRBV4-3 and TRBJ1-3; the D gene is possibly TRBD1 (5 bases). Germline V lookup: CDR1 LGHNA, CDR2 YSLEER. Trimming left V 0 bases short and J 4 bases short, with 16 bases between. The CDR3 extends over 17 amino acids. CDR3: CASSQDQGGQPGNTIYF. CDR3 DNA sequence: TGCGCCAGCAGCCAAGATCAGGGAGGTCAACCAGGAAACACCATATATTTT.

This clonotype turned up a few times. This chain joins TRBV29-1 and TRBJ2-1; possible D gene TRBD1, 6 bases. This CDR3 has 12 residues. Germline loops: CDR1 SQVTM, CDR2 ANQGSEA. The V end lost 5 bases, the J end lost 7 bases, and 12 bases lay between the germline ends. CDR3 residues: CSVYKQGNEQFF. In nucleotides, the CDR3 is TGCAGCGTTTATAAACAGGGAAATGAGCAGTTCTTC.

As to this clonotype: Being one base from a much bigger clone, this may be a read error. No conserved phenylalanine or tryptophan is present at the end of the CDR3, so a read error is the likely explanation. This sequence joins TRBV9 and TRBJ2-1, with D perhaps TRBD2 (6 bases). The V end was cut by 0 bases, the J end by 0 bases, with 13 bases between. The germline gives CDR1 SGDLS, CDR2 YYNGEE. The CDR3 length is 17 residues. The CDR3 spells CASSVAGGGSSYNEQFL. CDR3 coding DNA: TGTGCCAGCAGCGTAGCAGGTGGGGGGAGCTCCTACAATGAGCAGTTCCTC.

In regard to this clonotype: Here the CDR3 omits its conserved ending phenylalanine or tryptophan, so a read error is the likely source. The chain joins TRBV7-2 to TRBJ2-5; D is undetermined. The CDR3 runs 15 residues. The germline gives CDR1 SGHTA, CDR2 FQGNSA. Trimming took 3 bases from V and 5 from J, leaving 16 bases between them. CDR3 amino acids: CASSLGLVGLETQYL. As DNA, the CDR3 is TGTGCCAGCAGCTTGGGTCTAGTTGGGCTTGAGACCCAGTACCTC.

The chain is built from TRBV27 and TRBJ2-3, with D perhaps TRBD2 (5 bases). The CDR3 is 18 amino acids. Germline V CDR1 and CDR2: MNHEY, SMNVEV (reference sequence). The V end lost 6 bases, the J end lost 6 bases, and 28 bases lay between the germline ends. CDR3 sequence: CASSPDGPSGPPGDTQYF. The CDR3 DNA reads as TGTGCCAGCAGCCCCGATGGGCCGAGCGGACCTCCCGGGGATACGCAGTATTTT.

V usage is TRBV7-2 and J usage is TRBJ2-3; D may be TRBD1 or TRBD2 (5 bases each). Germline lookup yields CDR1 SGHTA and CDR2 FQGNSA. The CDR3 length is 12 residues. The germline V and J ends were trimmed by 8 bases and 5 bases, with 11 bases remaining between them. This CDR3 is CASGRGVDTQYF. The CDR3 DNA reads as TGTGCCAGCGGACGAGGGGTAGATACGCAGTATTTT.

V is TRBV11-2 and J is TRBJ2-5; D gene ambiguous. Per the germline V gene, CDR1 is SGHAT and CDR2 is FQNNGV. The length of the CDR3 is 16 residues. The V gene lost 8 bases and the J gene lost 5 bases, with 24 bases spanning the gap. The CDR3 sequence is CASRPPLTKQRETQYF. As DNA, the CDR3 is TGTGCCAGCCGCCCCCCGCTAACTAAACAAAGGGAGACCCAGTACTTC.

This clonotype was seen a handful of times. This chain joins TRBV6-5 and TRBJ2-7, with a weak D call TRBD1 (6 bases). CDR1 MNHEY and CDR2 SVGAGI come from the germline V gene. The CDR3 has 15 amino acids. The germline V and J ends were trimmed by 1 base and 1 base, with 11 bases remaining between them. This CDR3 is CASSYYVGASYEQYF. The CDR3 coding sequence is TGTGCCAGCAGTTACTACGTGGGGGCGTCCTACGAGCAGTACTTC.

The rearrangement joins TRBV7-3 to TRBJ2-1, with 10 bases that match TRBD2. V shed 4 bases and J 10 bases; nucleotides not matched to a gene: 7. The CDR3 is 14 residues long. CDR1 is SGHTA and CDR2 is FQGTGA in the germline V gene. CDR3 amino acids: CASSSVASGGEQFF. Here the CDR3 DNA reads TGTGCCAGCAGCTCTGTGGCTAGCGGGGGAGAGCAGTTCTTC.

The chain couples TRBV3-1 to TRBJ2-1; TRBD1 or TRBD2 may be the D gene (5 bases each). Germline-derived CDR1 and CDR2 are LGHDT and YNNKEL (reference sequence). This CDR3 comprises 16 residues. Trimming removed 0 bases at V and 2 bases at J, with 11 bases between. The CDR3 DNA is TGTGCCAGCAGCCAAGATGGGGACGACCCCTACAATGAGCAGTTCTTC. Protein product: CASSQDGDDPYNEQFF.

The chain carries TRBV7-2 and TRBJ1-1; no definite D call. Germline CDR1 and CDR2: SGHTA and FQGNSA. This CDR3 region has 14 residues. V shed 4 bases and J shed 3 bases, with 12 bases lying between them. This chain's CDR3 is CASSSQVGYTEAFF. The DNA for the CDR3 is TGTGCCAGCAGCTCCCAAGTCGGCTACACTGAAGCTTTCTTT.

Only a few counts were recorded for this clonotype. For the CDR3, the DNA is TGCGCCAGCAGCTCCCTAAGTAACATAAGGGAGCAGTTCTTC. Its protein product is CASSSLSNIREQFF. The rearrangement uses TRBV5-1 and TRBJ2-5, with unresolved D. The end of the DNA is better explained by TRBJ2-1, so the J call may be wrong. This CDR3 comprises 14 residues. Germline CDR1 reads SGHRS; CDR2 reads YFSETQ.

The rearrangement links TRBV7-9 to TRBJ2-7, with D possibly called TRBD1 or TRBD2 (5 bases each). V shed 7 bases and J shed 0 bases, with 7 bases lying between them. From germline, CDR1 is SEHNR and CDR2 FQNEAQ (reference sequence). There are 12 residues in the CDR3. The CDR3 region has the DNA TGTGCCAGCAAGAGGGGCTCCTACGAGCAGTACTTC. As protein: CASKRGSYEQYF.

The chain uses TRBV7-2 and TRBJ2-1, with D perhaps TRBD2 (5 bases). The CDR3 runs to 13 residues. The germline V gene encodes CDR1 SGHTA and CDR2 FQGNSA. Trimming cost V 6 bases and J 4 bases, with 10 bases left between them. Here the CDR3 DNA reads TGTGCCAGCAGGAGTGGACTTTACAATGAGCAGTTCTTC. It translates to CASRSGLYNEQFF.

This clonotype was seen only a few times. This chain links TRBV6-2 or TRBV6-3 with TRBJ2-7; tentative D call: TRBD1 (6 bases). V was shortened by 2 bases and J by 2 bases, with 19 bases between the two germline ends. In germline, CDR1 is MNHEY, CDR2 SVGEGT. This CDR3 contains 17 residues. The CDR3 spells CASSYREGETGPYEQYF. The CDR3 nucleotides read TGTGCCAGCAGTTACCGGGAAGGAGAGACAGGTCCCTACGAGCAGTACTTC.

This clonotype was picked up a small number of times. The V and J genes are TRBV14 and TRBJ1-1; no definite D call. The germline V gene has CDR1 SGHDN and CDR2 FVKESK. V was shortened by 2 bases and J by 8 bases, with 12 bases between the two germline ends. This CDR3 contains 13 residues. The DNA of the CDR3 is TGTGCCAGCAGCCAAACCCGCCCCCAGGAAGCTTTCTTT. Amino acid sequence: CASSQTRPQEAFF.

This clonotype was seen a few times. The chain links TRBV29-1 to TRBJ2-5, with TRBD1 identical over 9 bases. Matching the DNA end better, TRBJ2-7 makes the J call doubtful. Germline values: CDR1 SQVTM, CDR2 ANQGSEA. CDR3 length: 14 residues. CDR3 loop: CGGQGPGGSYEQYF. The CDR3 region has the DNA TGCGGGGGACAGGGCCCCGGTGGCTCCTACGAGCAGTACTTC.

The chain couples TRBV7-2 to TRBJ2-5; D is possibly TRBD1 (6 bases). Germline values: CDR1 SGHTA, CDR2 FQGNSA. This CDR3 has 15 residues. V lost 5 bases, J lost 7 bases, and 20 bases lay in between. The CDR3 DNA sequence: TGTGCCAGCAGCCCTAGGACAGATAGAGCACGGACCCAGTACTTC. This sequence encodes CASSPRTDRARTQYF.

This clonotype was counted between two and nine times. The rearrangement joins TRBV7-3 to TRBJ2-3; D possibly corresponds to TRBD1 (6 bases). Germline V CDR1 and CDR2: SGHTA, FQGTGA. Trimming removed 3 bases at V and 4 bases at J, with 11 bases between. This CDR3 has 14 amino acids. The CDR3 loop reads CASSLVQGADTQYF. In nucleotides, the CDR3 is TGTGCCAGCAGCTTGGTACAGGGCGCAGATACGCAGTATTTT.

This chain uses TRBV12-3 or TRBV12-4 with TRBJ1-5; no definite D call. The CDR3 extends over 14 amino acids. V lost 2 bases to trimming and J lost 6 bases, with 11 bases between them. The CDR3 spells CASSLSALSQPQHF. The CDR3 DNA reads as TGTGCCAGCAGTTTATCAGCTCTTTCTCAGCCCCAGCATTTT.

This CDR3 reads CASSYGGGGSSTDTQYF. The CDR3 DNA follows: TGTGCCAGCAGTTACGGGGGCGGGGGAAGTAGCACAGATACGCAGTATTTT. This rearrangement joins TRBV6-5 to TRBJ2-3; perhaps TRBD2 as D (7 bases). The V and J ends lost 2 bases and 0 bases respectively, with 15 bases between them. This CDR3 is built from 17 residues. CDR1 is MNHEY and CDR2 is SVGAGI in the germline V gene.